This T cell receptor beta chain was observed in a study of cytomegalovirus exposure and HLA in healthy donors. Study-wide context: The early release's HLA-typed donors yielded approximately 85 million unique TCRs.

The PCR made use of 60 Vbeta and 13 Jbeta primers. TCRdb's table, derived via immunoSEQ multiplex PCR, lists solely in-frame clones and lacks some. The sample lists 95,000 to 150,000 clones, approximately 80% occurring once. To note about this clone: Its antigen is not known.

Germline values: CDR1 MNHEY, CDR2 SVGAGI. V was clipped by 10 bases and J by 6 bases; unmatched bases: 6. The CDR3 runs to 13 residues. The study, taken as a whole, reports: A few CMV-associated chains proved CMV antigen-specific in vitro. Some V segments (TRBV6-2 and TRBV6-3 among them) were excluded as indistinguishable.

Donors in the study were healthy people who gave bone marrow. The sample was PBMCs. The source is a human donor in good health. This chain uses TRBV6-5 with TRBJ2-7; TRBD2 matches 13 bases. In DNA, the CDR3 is TGTGCCACCGGACTAGCGGGAGACCCCGAGCAGTACTTC. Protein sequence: CATGLAGDPEQYF.